Reported below is one TCR beta chain. This sample is part of a study of T cell changes during pregnancy in multiple sclerosis. The method was immunoSEQ multiplex PCR; TCRdb's version includes in-frame clones alone and lacks a portion of them. The table has tens of thousands of clones, 92% seen once. There are 15 residues in the CDR3. Germline V CDR1 and CDR2: SGHRS, YFSETQ. V shed 0 bases and J 1 base; nucleotides not matched to a gene: 3. This sequence joins TRBV5-1 and TRBJ2-5, with 7 bases aligning to TRBD2. This specimen consisted of peripheral blood, obtained in the first trimester of pregnancy. This receptor was taken from a female donor in good health, enrolled as a control in a pregnancy study. Here the CDR3 DNA reads TGCGCCAGCAGCTTGGCTCTAGCGGCCCAAGAGACCCAGTACTTC. Its translation is CASSLALAAQETQYF. Supplemented by reference TRBV5-1 and TRBJ2-5, the full variable domain reads KAGVTQTPRYLIKTRGQQVTLSCSPISGHRSVSWYQQTPGQGLQFLFEYFSETQRNKGNFPGRFSGRQFSNSRSEMNVSTLELGDSALYLCASSLALAAQETQYFGPGTRLLVL.